This TCR beta chain came from a study of cytomegalovirus exposure and HLA in healthy donors. Study-wide points: For most subjects, TCR beta sequences were reported to predict HLA-A and HLA-B alleles with accuracy. Reportedly, fewer N-insertions than the approximately 610-donor mean appeared in an Asian-associated ancestry cluster in a later analysis.

Researchers ran the PCR with 60 Vbeta and 13 Jbeta primers. Some clones are missing from TCRdb's copy, which holds only in-frame ones; the method was immunoSEQ multiplex PCR. This sample carries around 130,000 clones, around 83% of them seen once, and the ten largest clones take 2.5% to 3%. The CDR3 covers 14 residues. The V end was cut by 3 bases, the J end by 1 base, with 9 bases between. Germline values: CDR1 KGHSH, CDR2 LQKENI. Of note for this clone: What it binds is not known.

Sequencing used PBMCs. The clonotype was recovered from a woman aged 18-35 years in good health and CMV-seropositive. The chain has TRBV18 and TRBJ2-5; TRBD1 might be the D (6 bases). The CDR3 nucleotides are TGTGCCAGCTCACCGGGACAACTCCAAGAGACCCAGTACTTC. Translation gives CASSPGQLQETQYF.